What follows describes a single T cell receptor (beta chain). As yet, its antigen is unknown. TCRdb redid the calling of the PCR reads with MiXCR, one entry per CDR3 protein. This sample yields about 510,000 distinct CDR3 sequences, of which approximately 25% are seen a single time; about 0.75% belongs to the top ten. Libraries of naive CD8 T cells were made from 20,000 to 1,000,000 sorted cells. They used 10%, 30% or 50% RNA. Naive CD8 T cells, phenotype CD8+CD4-CCR7+CD45RA+, were sorted. The source of the sample is a study of molecular identifiers for immune sequencing clone quantification. Whole-study results and caveats: Clonotypes surpassing 20 RNA copies contained over 97% of effector molecules, versus under 1% in naive cells.

The ends were cut back, 1 base at V and 5 bases at J, with 16 bases in the middle. Germline V gene sequence: CDR1 LGHNA, CDR2 YSLEER. The CDR3 extends over 16 amino acids. The TCR comes from a human donor in good health. Some libraries in this study had Jurkat cell RNA spiked in. Sequencing was carried out using naive CD8+ T cells from blood, with Jurkat cell RNA spiked in. As to subset: FACS-sorted CD8+CD4-CCR7+CD45RA+ naive T cells. V and J are TRBV4-3 and TRBJ2-3; D is perhaps TRBD2 (5 bases). The chain's CDR3 is CASSQGQLLGVDTQYF. Here the CDR3 DNA reads TGCGCCAGCAGCCAAGGCCAGCTCCTCGGGGTAGATACGCAGTATTTT.